One and the same sample provided the 15 T cell receptor beta chains below, sequenced in a study of CD8+ T cells in alopecia areata. Extracted from the samples, RNA was reverse transcribed into cDNA to serve as the sequencing template. The data were produced by immunoSEQ multiplex PCR, yet TCRdb's version contains in-frame clones alone and is incomplete. The sample gives 140,000 to 150,000 clones, approximately 60% of which show up once; about 38% is in the top ten. Sequencing used CD8+ T cells sorted from blood. The source of these receptors is a human donor in good health.

The J gene is TRBJ2-5, the V gene TRBV23-1; tentatively, D is TRBD2 (5 bases). TRBV23-1 is marked as an open reading frame, function uncertain. The CDR3 covers 15 residues. V was cut by 8 bases and J by 5 bases, with 21 bases left in between. CDR3 DNA sequence: TGCGCCAGCCTAGAAATCTACGGCTGGGAGGAGACCCAGTACTTC. It translates to CASLEIYGWEETQYF.

The chain carries TRBV2 and TRBJ2-2, with TRBD2 identical over 11 bases. V trimming: 7 bases; J trimming: 4 bases; junction bases outside the gene matches: 14. The CDR3 loop spans 18 amino acids. CDR1 and CDR2 from the germline V gene are SNHLY and FYNNEI. The CDR3 DNA is TGTGCCAGCATAGGCGATCGTTCCGGGACTAGCGGCACCGGGGAGCTGTTTTTT. This gives the protein CASIGDRSGTSGTGELFF.

For the CDR3, the DNA is TGTGCCAGCGTAGCGGGTTACGAGCAGTACTTC. This gives the protein CASVAGYEQYF. The chain is built from TRBV2 and TRBJ2-7, with TRBD2 matching 7 bases. CDR1 is SNHLY, CDR2 FYNNEI, per germline. This CDR3 spans 11 amino acids. V lost 8 bases, J lost 4 bases, and 2 bases stayed unmatched. The variable domain in full, completed from reference TRBV2 and TRBJ2-7, reads EPEVTQTPSHQVTQMGQEVILRCVPISNHLYFYWYRQILGQKVEFLVSFYNNEISEKSEIFDDQFSVERPDGSNFTLKIRSTKLEDSAMYFCASVAGYEQYFGPGTRLTVT.

This clone was recorded a few times. V usage is TRBV28 and J usage is TRBJ2-6; 7 nucleotides line up with TRBD1. Germline CDR1 MDHEN, CDR2 SYDVKM. The CDR3 contains 18 residues. V trimming: 4 bases; J trimming: 0 bases; junction bases outside the gene matches: 9. Written as DNA, the CDR3 is TGTGCCAGCAGTTACAGACAGGGAACCTCCTCTGGGGCCAACGTCCTGACTTTC. This codes for CASSYRQGTSSGANVLTF. The variable domain in full, completed from reference TRBV28 and TRBJ2-6, reads DVKVTQSSRYLVKRTGEKVFLECVQDMDHENMFWYRQDPGLGLRLIYFSYDVKMKEKGDIPEGYSVSREKKERFSLILESASTNQTSMYLCASSYRQGTSSGANVLTFGAGSRLTVL.

The rearrangement joins TRBV19 to TRBJ1-5, with unresolved D. This CDR3 has 14 amino acids. Germline CDR1 LNHDA, CDR2 SQIVND (reference sequence). V dropped 5 bases and J dropped 4 bases, with 12 bases sitting between them. The CDR3 spells CASSLGPANQPQHF. CDR3 nucleotide sequence: TGTGCCAGTAGTCTCGGGCCAGCAAATCAGCCCCAGCATTTT.

J is TRBJ2-1 and V is TRBV7-8, with D maybe TRBD2 (5 bases). V shed 1 base and J shed 0 bases, with 10 bases lying between them. The germline gives CDR1 SGHVS, CDR2 FQNEAQ. The CDR3 is made up of 16 amino acids. The CDR3 DNA reads TGTGCCAGCAGCTTAGAGGTAGCGAACTCCTACAATGAGCAGTTCTTC. This translates into CASSLEVANSYNEQFF.

The chain employs TRBV27 and TRBJ1-1; D gene ambiguous. The germline V and J ends were trimmed by 2 bases and 2 bases, with 9 bases remaining between them. This CDR3 region has 14 residues. Germline loops: CDR1 MNHEY, CDR2 SMNVEV (reference sequence). CDR3 coding DNA: TGTGCCAGCAGTTTAGGGCGGGTAAACACTGAAGCTTTCTTT. Its protein product is CASSLGRVNTEAFF.

In its sample, this clone was seen a few times. The genes are TRBV29-1 and TRBJ2-2; D possibly uses TRBD1 or TRBD2 (5 bases each). V shed 6 bases and J shed 5 bases, with 25 bases lying between them. CDR3 size: 17 residues. The germline V gene encodes CDR1 SQVTM and CDR2 ANQGSEA. This CDR3 is CSVHTSPTLWGTGELFF. The CDR3 DNA is TGCAGCGTCCACACCTCCCCTACTTTGTGGGGGACCGGGGAGCTGTTTTTT.

The chain recombines TRBV9 with TRBJ2-2, with 7 bases lining up with TRBD2. CDR3 length equals 15 residues. J was trimmed by 3 bases and V by 6 bases; bases with no gene match: 8. Germline values: CDR1 SGDLS, CDR2 YYNGEE. CDR3 nucleotides: TGTGCCAGCACTCCCGGGGGAGGGGACACCGGGGAGCTGTTTTTT. Translating it yields CASTPGGGDTGELFF.

This clone has a handful of counts. The chain carries TRBV25-1 and TRBJ1-4, with D possibly being TRBD1 (5 bases). This CDR3 has 12 amino acids. The V end was cut by 8 bases, the J end by 8 bases, with 12 bases between. From germline, CDR1 is MGHDK and CDR2 SYGVNS. The CDR3 sequence is CASGRVGEKLFF. CDR3 sequence (DNA): TGTGCCAGCGGCAGGGTGGGGGAAAAACTGTTTTTT.

The genes are TRBV25-1 and TRBJ2-3, with D possibly matching TRBD2 (7 bases). The germline gives CDR1 MGHDK, CDR2 SYGVNS. Between the trimmed V and J ends, which lost 4 bases and 4 bases, there was a span of 15 bases. CDR3 length: 15 amino acids. CDR3 region: CASSGRGRGADTQYF. DNA of the CDR3: TGTGCCAGCAGTGGAAGGGGGAGGGGCGCAGATACGCAGTATTTT.

The gene calls are TRBV6-5 and TRBJ1-2, with 11 bases aligning to TRBD1. The germline V gene has CDR1 MNHEY and CDR2 SVGAGI. CDR3 length: 15 amino acids. V shed 2 bases, J shed 8 bases, and the junction held 7 bases outside the gene matches. The CDR3 is CASSYRPGQGDGYTF. In nucleotides, the CDR3 is TGTGCCAGCAGTTACCGGCCGGGACAGGGGGACGGCTACACCTTC.

The chain couples TRBV7-3 to TRBJ1-5, with D perhaps matching TRBD1 (6 bases). Trimming stripped 5 bases from V and 2 bases from J, with 22 bases between. In germline, CDR1 is SGHTA, CDR2 FQGTGA. CDR3 size: 18 residues. The CDR3 sequence is CASSPNRTDPWGNQPQHF. DNA of the CDR3: TGTGCCAGCAGCCCAAACCGGACAGACCCATGGGGCAATCAGCCCCAGCATTTT.

This clone has only a few counts. This chain links TRBV11-2 with TRBJ2-1; 10 nucleotides match TRBD2. Looked up from germline, CDR1 is SGHAT and CDR2 is FQNNGV. The ends lost 3 bases at V and 5 bases at J; junction bases unmatched: 7. The CDR3 covers 16 residues. The CDR3 reads CASSFRLAGSHNEQFF. CDR3 sequence (DNA): TGTGCCAGCAGCTTTAGACTAGCGGGTTCTCACAATGAGCAGTTCTTC. Variable domain in full (rest from reference TRBV11-2 and TRBJ2-1): EAGVAQSPRYKIIEKRQSVAFWCNPISGHATLYWYQQILGQGPKLLIQFQNNGVVDDSQLPKDRFSAERLKGVDSTLKIQPAKLEDSAVYLCASSFRLAGSHNEQFFGPGTRLTVL.

V usage is TRBV29-1 and J usage is TRBJ2-1, with TRBD2 matching 12 bases. From germline, CDR1 is SQVTM and CDR2 ANQGSEA. The CDR3 has 16 amino acids. V lost 4 bases and J lost 7; bases outside the gene matches: 11. The CDR3 nucleotides are TGCAGCGTTGCGGGTTTTTCTAGCGGGAGGGGGAATGAGCAGTTCTTC. Protein sequence: CSVAGFSSGRGNEQFF.